This is a list of T cell receptor beta chains from one sample in a study of blood T cell repertoires in COVID-19. Produced via immunoSEQ multiplex PCR; TCRdb's table is partial and in-frame only. Counted here are some 350,000 clones, 80% to 90% occurring once; the ten biggest clones make up more than 0.8%. The specimen sequenced was PBMCs or T cells enriched from blood (not recorded which). All receptors derive from a man between 18 and 29 years old who had recovered from COVID-19. Both conserved end residues are trimmed from each CDR3. The order of the fields is J gene, V gene, CDR3 length, D gene, CDR3 protein. D genes are given only for firm matches.

j_gene: TRBJ1-2
v_gene: TRBV10-3
len: 14
d_gene: TRBD1
CDR3aa: AISEAWTGGEGGYT

j_gene: TRBJ1-2
v_gene: TRBV7-8
len: 13
d_gene: NA
CDR3aa: ASSLTAGNNNGYT

j_gene: TRBJ2-3
v_gene: TRBV19
len: 10
d_gene: NA
CDR3aa: ASGGDTDTQY

j_gene: TRBJ1-6
v_gene: TRBV15
len: 11
d_gene: NA
CDR3aa: ATSRDSNSPLH

j_gene: TRBJ1-5
v_gene: TRBV6-5
len: 12
d_gene: NA
CDR3aa: ASRGVQGGQPQH

j_gene: TRBJ2-1
v_gene: TRBV30
len: 12
d_gene: NA
CDR3aa: AWSAGLPFNEQF

j_gene: TRBJ1-2
v_gene: TRBV6-2/TRBV6-3
len: 15
d_gene: TRBD1
CDR3aa: ASSYSSQGADFYGYT

j_gene: TRBJ2-7
v_gene: TRBV6-5
len: 10
d_gene: NA
CDR3aa: ASSTGLGEQY

j_gene: TRBJ1-2
v_gene: TRBV2
len: 12
d_gene: TRBD1
CDR3aa: ASSEGQGRYGYT

j_gene: TRBJ1-5
v_gene: TRBV27
len: 13
d_gene: NA
CDR3aa: ASSPHRVDRQPQH

j_gene: TRBJ2-7
v_gene: TRBV2
len: 10
d_gene: TRBD1
CDR3aa: ASSASGTVEY

j_gene: TRBJ2-3
v_gene: TRBV3-1/TRBV3-2
len: 13
d_gene: NA
CDR3aa: ASSQERASGDTQY

j_gene: TRBJ2-2
v_gene: TRBV7-7
len: 13
d_gene: TRBD2
CDR3aa: ASSLEGLADQELF

j_gene: TRBJ1-6
v_gene: TRBV19
len: 12
d_gene: TRBD1
CDR3aa: ASSILTGGSPLH

j_gene: TRBJ2-1
v_gene: TRBV27
len: 14
d_gene: TRBD1
CDR3aa: ASTSRGPFSYNEQF

j_gene: TRBJ1-3
v_gene: TRBV7-8
len: 13
d_gene: TRBD1
CDR3aa: ASSKGQGDGNTIY

j_gene: TRBJ1-2
v_gene: TRBV28
len: 15
d_gene: TRBD1
CDR3aa: ASSLASPGQGAYGYT

j_gene: TRBJ2-7
v_gene: TRBV3-1/TRBV3-2
len: 12
d_gene: TRBD2
CDR3aa: ASTRGTTNYEQY

j_gene: TRBJ1-5
v_gene: TRBV28
len: 12
d_gene: TRBD1
CDR3aa: ASSPGGGNQPQH

j_gene: TRBJ2-1
v_gene: TRBV14
len: 12
d_gene: TRBD1
CDR3aa: ASRAIGQGFEQF

j_gene: TRBJ2-5
v_gene: TRBV30
len: 13
d_gene: NA
CDR3aa: AWSVKSGPQETQY

j_gene: TRBJ1-1
v_gene: TRBV2
len: 11
d_gene: NA
CDR3aa: ASSAVVDTEAF

j_gene: TRBJ2-1
v_gene: TRBV7-9
len: 12
d_gene: NA
CDR3aa: ASSPYLDRREQF

j_gene: TRBJ2-5
v_gene: TRBV5-4
len: 12
d_gene: TRBD1
CDR3aa: ASSPTGGKETQY

j_gene: TRBJ1-1
v_gene: TRBV28
len: 10
d_gene: NA
CDR3aa: ASSPSYTEAF

j_gene: TRBJ1-2
v_gene: TRBV7-3
len: 13
d_gene: TRBD1
CDR3aa: ASSLTGTGEKGYT

j_gene: TRBJ1-1
v_gene: TRBV10-3
len: 13
d_gene: TRBD1
CDR3aa: AISPGGAWGTEAF

j_gene: TRBJ2-4
v_gene: TRBV27
len: 12
d_gene: TRBD1
CDR3aa: ASSRGQGQNIQY

j_gene: TRBJ2-1
v_gene: TRBV4-3
len: 15
d_gene: TRBD2
CDR3aa: ASSQSYTSGRFNEQF

j_gene: TRBJ2-2
v_gene: TRBV6-1
len: 17
d_gene: TRBD2
CDR3aa: ASSGRGLAGGTNTGELF

j_gene: TRBJ2-5
v_gene: TRBV10-3
len: 11
d_gene: NA
CDR3aa: AITRDQGETQY

j_gene: TRBJ2-2
v_gene: TRBV3-1/TRBV3-2
len: 11
d_gene: NA
CDR3aa: ASSPGSGGELF

j_gene: TRBJ2-1
v_gene: TRBV6-5
len: 13
d_gene: TRBD2
CDR3aa: ASSYPSGREEEQF

j_gene: TRBJ2-3
v_gene: TRBV27
len: 12
d_gene: NA
CDR3aa: ASRDAPSTDTQY

j_gene: TRBJ2-3
v_gene: TRBV3-1/TRBV3-2
len: 16
d_gene: TRBD2
CDR3aa: ASSQDWGGLAGSDTQY

j_gene: TRBJ1-4
v_gene: TRBV10-3
len: 9
d_gene: NA
CDR3aa: AREGGGKLF

j_gene: TRBJ2-7
v_gene: TRBV4-1
len: 13
d_gene: TRBD2
CDR3aa: ASSQQLAGSYEQY

j_gene: TRBJ1-4
v_gene: TRBV4-2
len: 15
d_gene: TRBD1
CDR3aa: ASSQSIPGQKNEKLF

j_gene: TRBJ2-3
v_gene: TRBV29-1
len: 10
d_gene: NA
CDR3aa: SVPGLNFAQY

j_gene: TRBJ2-3
v_gene: TRBV11-3
len: 11
d_gene: NA
CDR3aa: ASSLDPQTTKY

j_gene: TRBJ2-1
v_gene: TRBV14
len: 13
d_gene: TRBD2
CDR3aa: ASKPLAGTYNEQF

j_gene: TRBJ2-1
v_gene: TRBV19
len: 18
d_gene: TRBD2
CDR3aa: ASSHPTIAGGRSSYNEQF

j_gene: TRBJ1-5
v_gene: TRBV24-1
len: 13
d_gene: TRBD1
CDR3aa: ATSDGTGDNQPQH

j_gene: TRBJ2-1
v_gene: TRBV6-5
len: 11
d_gene: NA
CDR3aa: ASSYFRAGEQF

j_gene: TRBJ2-7
v_gene: TRBV3-1/TRBV3-2
len: 15
d_gene: TRBD1
CDR3aa: ASSHHSRQGVRDEQY

j_gene: TRBJ2-5
v_gene: TRBV7-9
len: 14
d_gene: TRBD2
CDR3aa: ASSDRTSGNPETQY

j_gene: TRBJ2-1
v_gene: TRBV19
len: 13
d_gene: NA
CDR3aa: ASSWEMGLNNEQF

j_gene: TRBJ1-2
v_gene: TRBV7-2
len: 12
d_gene: TRBD1
CDR3aa: ASSLTGGDYGYT

j_gene: TRBJ2-7
v_gene: TRBV7-9
len: 13
d_gene: TRBD2
CDR3aa: ASSPLAGAEDEQY

j_gene: TRBJ2-7
v_gene: TRBV6-1
len: 13
d_gene: NA
CDR3aa: ASSEPGLLAYEQY

j_gene: TRBJ1-1
v_gene: TRBV12-5
len: 14
d_gene: NA
CDR3aa: ASEFGVRDGNTEAF

j_gene: TRBJ1-1
v_gene: TRBV6-5
len: 13
d_gene: NA
CDR3aa: ASSYSRRAGTEAF

j_gene: TRBJ2-3
v_gene: TRBV3-1/TRBV3-2
len: 13
d_gene: TRBD2
CDR3aa: ASSAGGINADTQY

j_gene: TRBJ1-1
v_gene: TRBV7-2
len: 11
d_gene: NA
CDR3aa: ASSLLFGTEAF

j_gene: TRBJ1-1
v_gene: TRBV20-1
len: 13
d_gene: TRBD1
CDR3aa: SASLIQPGGTEAF

j_gene: TRBJ2-3
v_gene: TRBV5-1
len: 14
d_gene: TRBD1
CDR3aa: ASSLQGAREGDTQY

j_gene: TRBJ2-7
v_gene: TRBV18
len: 12
d_gene: NA
CDR3aa: ASSPPGAFYEQY

j_gene: TRBJ1-2
v_gene: TRBV29-1
len: 9
d_gene: NA
CDR3aa: SVVSLYGYT

j_gene: TRBJ2-3
v_gene: TRBV7-8
len: 10
d_gene: TRBD2
CDR3aa: ASSLGAGRQY